The 20 T cell receptor beta chains reported below all come from one sample, sequenced in a study of T cells after yellow fever vaccination. A single record per CDR3 protein comes from TCRdb applying MiXCR to the 5' RACE reads. The repertoire holds 250,000 to 350,000 distinct CDR3 sequences, with 6.8% as singletons. Sequencing was performed on PBMCs, taken about 41 days after the first yellow fever vaccination. The receptors shown here come from a man between 18 and 35 years old who received the YFV17D yellow fever vaccine.

The chain uses TRBV4-3 and TRBJ1-6; the D is unclear. The germline V gene has CDR1 LGHNA and CDR2 YSLEER. Deletions cut 0 bases from V and 4 bases from J, with 7 bases between. There are 15 residues in the CDR3. Here the CDR3 DNA reads TGCGCCAGCAGCCAAGAGACGGGTTATAATTCACCCCTCCACTTT. Translation: CASSQETGYNSPLHF.

V usage is TRBV6-1 and J usage is TRBJ2-1; TRBD2 agrees at 7 bases. J was trimmed by 8 bases and V by 8 bases; bases with no gene match: 12. Germline V CDR1 and CDR2: MNHNS, SASEGT. The CDR3 length is 14 residues. The CDR3 DNA reads as TGTGCCAGCGGATATTCCGGGAGGTCCGATGAGCAGTTCTTC. Protein: CASGYSGRSDEQFF.

Regarding this clonotype: One base away lies a much larger clone, so this may be a sequencing read error. The genes are TRBV3-1 and TRBJ2-1; weak D call: TRBD2 (5 bases). The CDR3 consists of 11 residues. V shed 3 bases and J shed 10 bases, with 7 bases lying between them. The germline V gene encodes CDR1 LGHDT and CDR2 YNNKEL (reference sequence). The CDR3 DNA reads TGTGCCAGCAGCCATTGGGAGGAGCAGTTCTTC. The encoded protein is CASSHWEEQFF.

This clonotype occurred a few times. The V gene is TRBV15, the J gene TRBJ1-2; no firm D call. The length of the CDR3 is 13 residues. V was clipped by 0 bases and J by 5 bases, with 7 bases between them. Germline CDR1 and CDR2: LNHNV and YYDKDF (reference sequence). In nucleotides, the CDR3 is TGTGCCACCAGCAGAGAGTGGGAGTATGGCTACACCTTC. It yields the protein CATSREWEYGYTF.

This clonotype was counted a few times. This chain joins TRBV6-2 or TRBV6-3 and TRBJ1-6, with D hard to call. The germline V gene has CDR1 MNHEY and CDR2 SVGEGT. Between the trimmed V and J ends, which lost 2 bases and 11 bases, there was a span of 19 bases. CDR3 size: 16 residues. DNA for the CDR3: TGTGCCAGCAGTTACAGACAAACGGCCCCCGGGGCACCCCTCCACTTT. It specifies CASSYRQTAPGAPLHF.

This clonotype was recorded a few times. The chain employs TRBV5-1 and TRBJ2-7; D may be TRBD2 (6 bases). This CDR3 has 15 amino acids. Germline V gene data show CDR1 as SGHRS and CDR2 as YFSETQ. Trimming took off 0 bases at V and 2 bases at J, with 12 bases between the two ends. CDR3 nucleotide sequence: TGCGCCAGCAGCTTGGGGTCCGGGGGAACCTACGAGCAGTACGTC. It yields the protein CASSLGSGGTYEQYV.

This clonotype has more than one count but fewer than ten. V usage is TRBV7-2 and J usage is TRBJ2-2; the match to TRBD2 covers 13 bases. V was pared by 7 bases and J by 9 bases, with 5 bases of the junction left unmatched. The CDR3 is made up of 14 amino acids. In germline, CDR1 is SGHTA, CDR2 FQGNSA. CDR3 sequence: CASKLAGGRWELFF. The DNA for the CDR3 is TGTGCCAGCAAACTAGCGGGGGGGCGATGGGAGCTGTTTTTT.

There are a few counts of this clonotype. The chain carries TRBV4-3 and TRBJ1-6; 10 bases agree with TRBD1. The V gene end was trimmed by 8 bases and the J gene end by 9 bases; junction bases not matched to a gene: 4. The CDR3 spans 13 residues. Germline V CDR1 and CDR2: LGHNA, YSLEER. CDR3 nucleotides: TGCGCCAGCGGGACAGGGGTTTTTTCACCCCTCCACTTT. This encodes CASGTGVFSPLHF.

This clonotype was detected many times. The chain carries TRBV7-9 and TRBJ1-1, with TRBD1 as a possible D gene (6 bases). The CDR3 runs 14 residues. Deletions cut 5 bases from V and 0 bases from J, with 10 bases between. Germline V lookup: CDR1 SEHNR, CDR2 FQNEAQ (reference sequence). CDR3 nucleotide sequence: TGTGCCAGCAGCCCACAGGGAGTGAACACTGAAGCTTTCTTT. Encoded protein: CASSPQGVNTEAFF.

In its sample, this clonotype was seen a few times. V and J are TRBV4-3 and TRBJ2-2; 8 nucleotides match TRBD1. This CDR3 contains 18 residues. V lost 4 bases to trimming and J lost 0 bases; unmatched junction nucleotides: 10. Germline CDR1 is LGHNA and CDR2 is YSLEER. CDR3 residues: CASSPKPPGGANTGELFF. The CDR3 DNA reads as TGCGCCAGCAGCCCGAAACCACCAGGGGGCGCGAACACCGGGGAGCTGTTTTTT.

This clonotype was counted a few times. This chain uses TRBV5-6 with TRBJ1-5; D ambiguous. CDR1 and CDR2 from the germline V gene are SGHDT and YYEEEE. V shed 0 bases and J shed 2 bases, with 12 bases lying between them. This CDR3 has 16 amino acids. This chain's CDR3 is CASSLAAQPGNQPQHF. The CDR3 DNA reads as TGTGCCAGCAGCTTGGCGGCTCAACCGGGCAATCAGCCCCAGCATTTT.

V is TRBV27 and J is TRBJ2-5; 7 bases fit TRBD1. Germline V CDR1 and CDR2: MNHEY, SMNVEV (reference sequence). With 10 bases clipped from V and 7 bases from J, the junction kept 15 bases outside the gene matches. The CDR3 consists of 14 residues. The CDR3 here is CATSGFGTASTQYF. The CDR3, as DNA: TGTGCCACCTCCGGGTTCGGGACAGCTTCGACCCAGTACTTC.

The chain uses TRBV20-1 and TRBJ2-2, with D perhaps TRBD2 (5 bases). The CDR3 is 16 residues long. Germline V gives CDR1 DFQATT, CDR2 SNEGSKA (reference sequence). Trimming pared 6 bases from V and 1 base from J, leaving 18 bases between. The CDR3 loop reads CSAVGSDGGNTGELFF. The CDR3 bases are TGCAGTGCGGTGGGGAGCGACGGCGGGAACACCGGGGAGCTGTTTTTT.

This clonotype was seen more than once but under ten times. The chain links TRBV5-1 to TRBJ2-5; TRBD2 matches at 8 bases. The CDR3 extends over 18 amino acids. The V gene's germline CDR1 is SGHRS and CDR2 YFSETQ. V trimming: 0 bases; J trimming: 8 bases; junction bases outside the gene matches: 18. CDR3 protein: CASSLAYSASAGGETQYF. The CDR3 nucleotides are TGCGCCAGCAGCTTGGCCTACTCGGCTTCTGCGGGGGGAGAAACCCAGTACTTC.

Only a few counts were recorded for this clonotype. The chain uses TRBV6-1 and TRBJ2-2; the D is unclear. The CDR3 loop spans 15 amino acids. Germline CDR1 MNHNS, CDR2 SASEGT. Deletions cut 3 bases from V and 0 bases from J, with 8 bases between. CDR3 in DNA: TGTGCCAGCAGTGAGTGGGGTTCGAACACCGGGGAGCTGTTTTTT. This codes for CASSEWGSNTGELFF.

This chain uses TRBV5-1 with TRBJ1-2; D might be TRBD1 (6 bases). V was cut by 4 bases and J by 6 bases, with 13 bases left in between. CDR3 size: 13 residues. Germline values: CDR1 SGHRS, CDR2 YFSETQ. CDR3 sequence reads: CASSAQGEDGYTF. Written as DNA, the CDR3 is TGCGCCAGCAGCGCACAGGGAGAGGATGGCTACACCTTC. Looking up the rest from reference TRBV5-1 and TRBJ1-2 gives the full variable domain: KAGVTQTPRYLIKTRGQQVTLSCSPISGHRSVSWYQQTPGQGLQFLFEYFSETQRNKGNFPGRFSGRQFSNSRSEMNVSTLELGDSALYLCASSAQGEDGYTFGSGTRLTVV.

This clonotype was counted only a few times. The genes are TRBV5-1 and TRBJ1-5; D is possibly TRBD1 (6 bases). V was trimmed by 3 bases and J by 4 bases, leaving 11 bases between them. This CDR3 is 14 amino acids long. Germline V gives CDR1 SGHRS, CDR2 YFSETQ. CDR3 loop: CASSWGPLNQPQHF. CDR3 sequence (DNA): TGCGCCAGCAGCTGGGGGCCCCTTAATCAGCCCCAGCATTTT.

This clonotype appeared a few times. The rearrangement uses TRBV7-2 and TRBJ2-1; D is uncertain. V shed 3 bases and J shed 4 bases, with 13 bases lying between them. The CDR3 runs to 15 residues. CDR1 is SGHTA, CDR2 FQGNSA, per germline. The DNA for the CDR3 is TGTGCCAGCAGCTTCACCGAAAACTCGTACAATGAGCAGTTCTTC. It specifies CASSFTENSYNEQFF.

The chain has TRBV11-2 and TRBJ2-2; 7 bases match TRBD2. In germline, CDR1 is SGHAT, CDR2 FQNNGV. V lost 0 bases to trimming and J lost 6 bases; unmatched junction nucleotides: 10. The CDR3 loop spans 17 amino acids. The CDR3 bases are TGTGCCAGCAGCTTAGAAGTGGCTAGCGGAGGGGCCGGGGAGCTGTTTTTT. Encoded protein: CASSLEVASGGAGELFF.

The chain has TRBV7-3 and TRBJ1-1, with D perhaps TRBD1 (5 bases). CDR1 and CDR2 from the germline V gene are SGHTA and FQGTGA. The CDR3 extends over 13 amino acids. The V end was cut by 3 bases, the J end by 10 bases, with 15 bases between. The CDR3, as DNA: TGTGCCAGCAGCTTCGGGCAGGAGGGACCAGCTTTCTTT. It translates to CASSFGQEGPAFF. Variable domain in full (rest from reference TRBV7-3 and TRBJ1-1): GAGVSQTPSNKVTEKGKYVELRCDPISGHTALYWYRQSLGQGPEFLIYFQGTGAADDSGLPNDRFFAVRPEGSVSTLKIQRTERGDSAVYLCASSFGQEGPAFFGQGTRLTVV.